The next 2 T cell receptor beta chains were all read from a single sample in a study of T cells in Graves' hyperthyroidism and ophthalmopathy. Amplification of TCR beta CDR3 regions was performed using RNA transcripts as template. The primer set for the first-round RT-PCR of the TCR CDR3 was HTBI. MiXCR was run by TCRdb on the multiplex PCR reads, yielding one entry per CDR3 protein. The sample carries around 280,000 distinct CDR3 sequences, around 15% recorded once. Sequencing was carried out using blood. These receptor sequences come from a woman in her thirties or forties with Graves' hyperthyroidism.

The rearrangement links TRBV28 to TRBJ2-7; D is perhaps TRBD1 (5 bases). CDR1 and CDR2 (germline): MDHEN, SYDVKM. The CDR3 spans 14 residues. V was clipped by 3 bases and J by 6 bases, with 15 bases between them. In nucleotides, the CDR3 is TGTGCCAGCAGTTTGAGGCAGGGTCTCCCCGAGCAGTACTTC. Translated, it gives CASSLRQGLPEQYF.

V and J are TRBV9 and TRBJ2-6; D unresolved. This CDR3 comprises 17 residues. The V gene lost 3 bases and the J gene lost 0 bases, with 13 bases spanning the gap. The germline CDR1 and CDR2 sequences are SGDLS and YYNGEE. The CDR3 coding sequence is TGTGCCAGCAGCGACCCTCGTAAGAGCTCTGGGGCCAACGTCCTGACTTTC. This encodes CASSDPRKSSGANVLTF.